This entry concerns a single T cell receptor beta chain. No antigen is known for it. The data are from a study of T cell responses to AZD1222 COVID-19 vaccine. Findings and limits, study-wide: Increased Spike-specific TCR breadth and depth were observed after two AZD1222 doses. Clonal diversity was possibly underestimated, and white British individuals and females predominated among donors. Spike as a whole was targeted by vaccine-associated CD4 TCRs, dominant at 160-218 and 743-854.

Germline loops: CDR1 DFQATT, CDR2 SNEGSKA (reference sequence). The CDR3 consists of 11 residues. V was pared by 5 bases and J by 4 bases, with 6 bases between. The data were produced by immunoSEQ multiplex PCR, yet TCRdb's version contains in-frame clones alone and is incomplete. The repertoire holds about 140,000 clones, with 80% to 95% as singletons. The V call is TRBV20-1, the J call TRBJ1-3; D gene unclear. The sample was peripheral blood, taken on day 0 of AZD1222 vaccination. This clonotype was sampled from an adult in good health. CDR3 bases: TGCAGTGCTCCGACAGGAAACACCATATATTTT. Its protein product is CSAPTGNTIYF.